This entry lists 21 T cell receptor beta chains sequenced from one sample in a study of blood T cell repertoires in COVID-19. The protocol was immunoSEQ multiplex PCR, while the TCRdb copy is restricted to in-frame clones and leaves out a portion. The sample records 70,000 to 95,000 clones, 75% to 95% being singletons. Input material: peripheral blood. These receptors were obtained from a woman between 45 and 65 years old in a cohort sampled during active COVID-19.

This clone was seen just once. The rearrangement uses TRBV5-1 and TRBJ2-2, with TRBD1 matching 7 bases. V lost 4 bases and J lost 7; bases outside the gene matches: 10. The CDR3 length is 15 residues. Germline CDR1 SGHRS, CDR2 YFSETQ. The CDR3 nucleotides read TGCGCCAGCAGCGCCCGACAGGGCGTCGACGGGGAGCTGTTTTTT. Translating gives CASSARQGVDGELFF.

This clone was found once. The chain combines TRBV5-8 with TRBJ2-7, with D possibly TRBD1 on 5 matching bases. V was trimmed by 0 bases and J by 5 bases, leaving 12 bases between them. The CDR3 contains 14 residues. CDR1 SGHTS and CDR2 YDEGEE come from the germline V gene. CDR3 amino acids: CASSLAGKRDEQYF. The CDR3 region has the DNA TGTGCCAGCAGCTTGGCAGGGAAACGGGACGAGCAGTACTTC.

V usage is TRBV4-1 and J usage is TRBJ2-7; weak D call: TRBD2 (7 bases). CDR1 is MGHRA, CDR2 YSYEKL, per germline. The CDR3 consists of 17 residues. V dropped 1 base and J dropped 3 bases, with 19 bases sitting between them. In nucleotides, the CDR3 is TGCGCCAGCAGCCAAGGACCCCGCGGGGGCCAGAACTACGAGCAGTACTTC. This translates into CASSQGPRGGQNYEQYF.

The chain carries TRBV27 and TRBJ1-1, with a tentative D call TRBD1 (5 bases). Per the germline V gene, CDR1 is MNHEY and CDR2 is SMNVEV (reference sequence). Trimming shortened V by 3 bases and J by 4 bases, and 12 bases separated the two germline ends. This CDR3 region has 14 residues. CDR3 residues: CASSLSGIITEAFF. DNA of the CDR3: TGTGCCAGCAGTTTGTCAGGGATTATCACTGAAGCTTTCTTT.

The V gene is TRBV18, the J gene TRBJ2-1; 9 positions agree with TRBD2. V lost 5 bases to trimming and J lost 7 bases; unmatched junction nucleotides: 9. CDR3 length: 15 amino acids. Germline assignment: CDR1 KGHSH and CDR2 LQKENI. CDR3 nucleotides: TGTGCCAGCTCAGATTTAGCGGGAGTCGGTAATGAGCAGTTCTTC. It specifies CASSDLAGVGNEQFF.

The rearrangement joins TRBV12-3 or TRBV12-4 to TRBJ1-1; D is perhaps TRBD1 (6 bases). CDR3 size: 13 residues. Trimming took 6 bases from V and 1 from J, leaving 9 bases between them. The CDR3 DNA follows: TGTGCCAGCAGGTGGACAGAGAACACTGAAGCTTTCTTT. Translated: CASRWTENTEAFF.

This chain links TRBV5-4 with TRBJ1-2; D is possibly TRBD1 (6 bases). The CDR3 spans 13 residues. CDR1 and CDR2 (germline): SGHNT, YYREEE (reference sequence). V was pared by 2 bases and J by 4 bases, with 9 bases between. The CDR3 reads CASSLTGLYGYTF. The CDR3 nucleotides are TGTGCCAGCAGCTTAACAGGGCTCTATGGCTACACCTTC.

The rearrangement uses TRBV11-2 and TRBJ2-5, with D unresolved. Per the germline V gene, CDR1 is SGHAT and CDR2 is FQNNGV. The CDR3 runs to 12 residues. V shed 5 bases and J shed 7 bases, with 11 bases lying between them. The CDR3 nucleotides are TGTGCCAGCAGCCACTCCGCAGGGACCCAGTACTTC. Its protein product is CASSHSAGTQYF.

V is TRBV30 and J is TRBJ1-5, with D uncertain. Trimming shortened V by 5 bases and J by 4 bases, and 9 bases separated the two germline ends. The germline gives CDR1 GTSNPN, CDR2 SVGIG (reference sequence). CDR3 size: 12 residues. CDR3 coding DNA: TGTGCCTGGGCGGAGAGAAATCAGCCCCAGCATTTT. Amino acid sequence: CAWAERNQPQHF. The full variable domain, rest sourced from reference TRBV30 and TRBJ1-5, is SQTIHQWPATLVQPVGSPLSLECTVEGTSNPNLYWYRQAAGRGLQLLFYSVGIGQISSEVPQNLSASRPQDRQFILSSKKLLLSDSGFYLCAWAERNQPQHFGDGTRLSIL.

The chain joins TRBV11-2 to TRBJ2-7, with TRBD1 matching over 8 bases. The CDR3 loop spans 15 amino acids. The J segment lost 2 bases and the V segment lost 3 bases, leaving 6 bases of the junction unmatched. Germline assignment: CDR1 SGHAT and CDR2 FQNNGV. CDR3 sequence (DNA): TGTGCCAGCAGCTTTGGACAGGGAGAAACCTACGAGCAGTACTTC. This gives the protein CASSFGQGETYEQYF.

The chain uses TRBV5-1 and TRBJ1-5; tentatively, D is TRBD1 (6 bases). Trimming shortened V by 2 bases and J by 2 bases, and 23 bases separated the two germline ends. In germline, CDR1 is SGHRS, CDR2 YFSETQ. The CDR3 totals 19 residues. In DNA form, the CDR3 reads TGCGCCAGCAGCTTCCATCTTACAGGGCATTTCATAGGCAATCAGCCCCAGCATTTT. Amino acid sequence: CASSFHLTGHFIGNQPQHF. The whole variable domain, remainder taken from reference TRBV5-1 and TRBJ1-5, is KAGVTQTPRYLIKTRGQQVTLSCSPISGHRSVSWYQQTPGQGLQFLFEYFSETQRNKGNFPGRFSGRQFSNSRSEMNVSTLELGDSALYLCASSFHLTGHFIGNQPQHFGDGTRLSIL.

This chain joins TRBV7-9 and TRBJ1-5; maybe TRBD1 (6 bases). Trimming removed 5 bases from V and 5 bases from J, with 10 bases in between. The CDR3 covers 13 residues. Germline V gene data show CDR1 as SEHNR and CDR2 as FQNEAQ (reference sequence). In nucleotides, the CDR3 is TGTGCCAGCAGCGCGACAGGTCATCAGCCCCAGCATTTT. Amino acid sequence: CASSATGHQPQHF.

The chain links TRBV19 to TRBJ1-2; the D is unclear. The CDR3 covers 13 residues. Deletions cut 5 bases from V and 8 bases from J, with 15 bases between. Germline V CDR1 and CDR2: LNHDA, SQIVND (reference sequence). The CDR3 sequence is CASSVDRGTGYTF. The CDR3 DNA reads as TGTGCCAGTAGTGTTGATCGGGGAACGGGCTACACCTTC.

The chain couples TRBV28 to TRBJ2-3, with 8 positions matching TRBD2. The germline CDR1 and CDR2 sequences are MDHEN and SYDVKM. The V and J ends lost 5 bases and 0 bases, in that order; junction bases with no gene match: 7. The CDR3 has 16 residues. The CDR3 nucleotides are TGTGCCAGCAGTCCACTACTAGCGGAGAGCACAGATACGCAGTATTTT. It encodes CASSPLLAESTDTQYF. The full variable domain, completed using reference TRBV28 and TRBJ2-3, is DVKVTQSSRYLVKRTGEKVFLECVQDMDHENMFWYRQDPGLGLRLIYFSYDVKMKEKGDIPEGYSVSREKKERFSLILESASTNQTSMYLCASSPLLAESTDTQYFGPGTRLTVL.

The genes are TRBV15 and TRBJ1-5; no definite D call. The CDR3 has 17 amino acids. V shed 3 bases and J shed 0 bases, with 15 bases lying between them. Looked up from germline, CDR1 is LNHNV and CDR2 is YYDKDF (reference sequence). The CDR3 DNA reads as TGTGCCACCAGCAGCCCTTCGGGGTCGGTTAGCAATCAGCCCCAGCATTTT. Amino acid sequence: CATSSPSGSVSNQPQHF.

V usage is TRBV5-1 and J usage is TRBJ2-5, with 11 positions matching TRBD2. Trimming removed 2 bases from V and 5 bases from J; junction bases left unmatched: 5. The CDR3 loop spans 15 amino acids. Per the germline V gene, CDR1 is SGHRS and CDR2 is YFSETQ. CDR3 nucleotides: TGCGCCAGCAGCTTACTAGCGGGGGAAGGGGAGACCCAGTACTTC. This translates into CASSLLAGEGETQYF.

V is TRBV19 and J is TRBJ2-7; the match to TRBD1 covers 7 bases. Germline V gives CDR1 LNHDA, CDR2 SQIVND (reference sequence). Trimming took 4 bases from V and 7 from J; bases not matched to a gene: 13. The CDR3 is 15 amino acids. CDR3 DNA: TGTGCCAGTAGTAATCACCCCGACAGGGCAAAAGAGCAGTACTTC. This translates into CASSNHPDRAKEQYF.

The V gene is TRBV19, the J gene TRBJ2-7; 12 positions agree with TRBD2. Germline values: CDR1 LNHDA, CDR2 SQIVND (reference sequence). CDR3 size: 15 residues. V trimming: 4 bases; J trimming: 4 bases; junction bases outside the gene matches: 5. DNA for the CDR3: TGTGCCAGTAGTACGCTAGCGGGAGGGCCTTACGAGCAGTACTTC. This codes for CASSTLAGGPYEQYF.

The chain is built from TRBV5-1 and TRBJ1-2, with 8 bases aligning to TRBD1. V dropped 6 bases and J dropped 4; count of bases not matched to a gene: 14. The CDR3 totals 16 residues. CDR1 is SGHRS, CDR2 YFSETQ, per germline. CDR3 sequence: CASNIGQGGVSYGYTF. In nucleotides, the CDR3 is TGCGCCAGCAACATCGGACAGGGAGGTGTTAGCTATGGCTACACCTTC.

This rearrangement joins TRBV20-1 to TRBJ1-5; D is ambiguous. The V end lost 3 bases, the J end lost 0 bases, and 6 bases lay between the germline ends. This CDR3 is built from 13 residues. The V gene's germline CDR1 is DFQATT and CDR2 SNEGSKA (reference sequence). CDR3 sequence: CSASGDSNQPQHF. CDR3 bases: TGCAGTGCTAGTGGCGATAGCAATCAGCCCCAGCATTTT.

V is TRBV5-1 and J is TRBJ2-1; D gene uncertain. CDR3 length: 12 residues. V dropped 4 bases and J dropped 5 bases, with 7 bases sitting between them. Germline V gene lookup returns CDR1 SGHRS and CDR2 YFSETQ. In nucleotides, the CDR3 is TGCGCCAGCAGCACGGGTAACAATGAGCAGTTCTTC. Its translation: CASSTGNNEQFF. The complete variable domain, with remaining parts taken from reference TRBV5-1 and TRBJ2-1, reads KAGVTQTPRYLIKTRGQQVTLSCSPISGHRSVSWYQQTPGQGLQFLFEYFSETQRNKGNFPGRFSGRQFSNSRSEMNVSTLELGDSALYLCASSTGNNEQFFGPGTRLTVL.